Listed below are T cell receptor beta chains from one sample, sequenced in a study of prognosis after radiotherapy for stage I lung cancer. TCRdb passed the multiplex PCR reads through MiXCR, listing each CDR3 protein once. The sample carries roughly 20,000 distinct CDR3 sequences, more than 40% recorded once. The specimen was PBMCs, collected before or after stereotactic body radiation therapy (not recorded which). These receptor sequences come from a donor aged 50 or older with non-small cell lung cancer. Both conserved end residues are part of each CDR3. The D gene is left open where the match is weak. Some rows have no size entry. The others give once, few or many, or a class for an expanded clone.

cdr3_nt: TGCGCCAGCAGCTTGGAGGGGCCTTATAGCAATCAGCCCCAGCATTTT; cdr3_aa: CASSLEGPYSNQPQHF; d_call: .; clone_size: medium-sized; v_call: TRBV5-1; j_call: TRBJ1-5
cdr3_nt: TGTGCCAGCACCCCCCTAAGCGGGAGGGTTCACAATGAGCAGTTCTTC; cdr3_aa: CASTPLSGRVHNEQFF; d_call: TRBD2; clone_size: .; v_call: TRBV3-1; j_call: TRBJ2-1
cdr3_nt: TGTGCCAGCAGTTTGGGGGGGCCGGGCACCGGGGAGCTGTTTTTT; cdr3_aa: CASSLGGPGTGELFF; d_call: .; clone_size: .; v_call: TRBV28; j_call: TRBJ2-2
cdr3_nt: TGTGCCAGCAGTGACTCGGACTACAATGAGCAGTTCTTC; cdr3_aa: CASSDSDYNEQFF; d_call: .; clone_size: many; v_call: TRBV6-4; j_call: TRBJ2-1
cdr3_nt: TGCGCCAGCAGCCAAGATCTAGGGCTTCTTAACTATGGCTACACCTTC; cdr3_aa: CASSQDLGLLNYGYTF; d_call: .; clone_size: many; v_call: TRBV4-3; j_call: TRBJ1-2
cdr3_nt: TGTGCCAGCCGTTCCTGGGTAAACTCCTACAATGAGCAGTTCTTC; cdr3_aa: CASRSWVNSYNEQFF; d_call: .; clone_size: .; v_call: TRBV27; j_call: TRBJ2-1
cdr3_nt: TGTGCCAGCAGTGAGGCAGGAACCTTAAACACCGGGGAGCTGTTTTTT; cdr3_aa: CASSEAGTLNTGELFF; d_call: .; clone_size: many; v_call: TRBV2; j_call: TRBJ2-2
cdr3_nt: TGCGCCAGCAGCTTTGTAGCAGTCTACTACGAGCAGTACTTC; cdr3_aa: CASSFVAVYYEQYF; d_call: .; clone_size: .; v_call: TRBV5-1; j_call: TRBJ2-7
cdr3_nt: TGTGCCGGCAGTTACCGGGGGTGGTATGGCGAGACCCAGTACTTC; cdr3_aa: CAGSYRGWYGETQYF; d_call: .; clone_size: .; v_call: TRBV6-5; j_call: TRBJ2-5
cdr3_nt: TGCAGCGGGACAGGGGGCGAATTATATGGCTACACCTTC; cdr3_aa: CSGTGGELYGYTF; d_call: TRBD1; clone_size: many; v_call: TRBV29-1; j_call: TRBJ1-2
cdr3_nt: TGTGCCAGCAACTCCGGGACAGGGGGCTACAATGAGCAGTTCTTC; cdr3_aa: CASNSGTGGYNEQFF; d_call: TRBD1; clone_size: .; v_call: TRBV6-2/TRBV6-3; j_call: TRBJ2-1
cdr3_nt: TGTGCCAGCAGTGATGCCGCAGCAAACACTGAAGCTTTCTTT; cdr3_aa: CASSDAAANTEAFF; d_call: .; clone_size: many; v_call: TRBV2; j_call: TRBJ1-1
cdr3_nt: TGTGCCAGCAGTGTCCGTAACGCGGGAGAGGTTCGGCAGTTCTTC; cdr3_aa: CASSVRNAGEVRQFF; d_call: TRBD2; clone_size: .; v_call: TRBV2; j_call: TRBJ2-1
cdr3_nt: TGTGCCAGCAGCAGTAGCGGGAGTGGGGAACAAGAGAACCAGTACTTC; cdr3_aa: CASSSSGSGEQENQYF; d_call: TRBD2; clone_size: .; v_call: TRBV6-2/TRBV6-3; j_call: TRBJ2-5
cdr3_nt: TGCAGTGCTAGAGCCCTGCTAGCGGGCCTCTCCTACGAGCAGTACTTC; cdr3_aa: CSARALLAGLSYEQYF; d_call: TRBD2; clone_size: .; v_call: TRBV20-1; j_call: TRBJ2-7
cdr3_nt: TGTGCCAGTCGCCAGGACGGATCTGGAAACACCATATATTTT; cdr3_aa: CASRQDGSGNTIYF; d_call: .; clone_size: .; v_call: TRBV6-1; j_call: TRBJ1-3
cdr3_nt: TGTGCCAGCAGTTACTTCGGTGAGCTTGGGTACGAGCAGTACTTC; cdr3_aa: CASSYFGELGYEQYF; d_call: .; clone_size: medium-sized; v_call: TRBV27; j_call: TRBJ2-7
cdr3_nt: TGTGCCAGCAGCCAGGAGCCCGGGACAGGGAATGGCTACACCTTC; cdr3_aa: CASSQEPGTGNGYTF; d_call: TRBD1; clone_size: many; v_call: TRBV3-1; j_call: TRBJ1-2
cdr3_nt: TGTGCCAGCAGGCGAAGGGAGAGCGGGAGATCCTACAATGAGCAGTTCTTC; cdr3_aa: CASRRRESGRSYNEQFF; d_call: TRBD2; clone_size: .; v_call: TRBV28; j_call: TRBJ2-1
cdr3_nt: TGTGCCAGTAGTATAGCAGGGACGGTAGACTACGAGCAGTACTTC; cdr3_aa: CASSIAGTVDYEQYF; d_call: .; clone_size: .; v_call: TRBV19; j_call: TRBJ2-7
cdr3_nt: TGTGCCAGCAGTTTTGGGCAGGACGAGCAGTACTTC; cdr3_aa: CASSFGQDEQYF; d_call: .; clone_size: .; v_call: TRBV28; j_call: TRBJ2-7
cdr3_nt: TGTGCCAGCAGCCTGGTCACTAGCGGGAGGAGGGATGAGCAGTTCTTC; cdr3_aa: CASSLVTSGRRDEQFF; d_call: TRBD2; clone_size: many; v_call: TRBV11-3; j_call: TRBJ2-1